This T cell receptor beta chain was sequenced for a study of OX40 agonist ivuxolimab in advanced cancers. Across the study: Patients undergoing dose escalation presented with hepatocellular carcinoma, melanoma, renal cell or head and neck cancer.

Sequencing was performed with immunoSEQ multiplex PCR; in TCRdb, only in-frame clones are kept and a portion is missing. The sample has almost 70,000 clones; about nine tenths are singletons. V was cut by 7 bases and J by 3 bases, with 10 bases left in between. Germline assignment: CDR1 MNHEY and CDR2 SVGAGI. CDR3 size: 13 residues. The chain recombines TRBV6-5 with TRBJ2-1; D uncertain. Here the sequenced sample was CD4+ or CD8+ T cells sorted from blood, taken in a trial of the OX40 agonist ivuxolimab. The clonotype was recovered from an adult with an advanced solid tumor such as melanoma, head and neck, liver or kidney cancer. In nucleotides, the CDR3 is TGTGCCAGCAAAAGGTCGTTCTACAATGAGCAGTTCTTC. Protein product: CASKRSFYNEQFF.